This TCR beta chain is drawn from a study of blood T cell repertoires in COVID-19. Study-level background: There were acute and convalescent COVID-19 samples, and they came from the United States, Italy and Spain.

Germline CDR1 is PRHDT and CDR2 is FYEKMQ (reference sequence). CDR3 length: 15 residues. J was trimmed by 4 bases and V by 5 bases; bases with no gene match: 8. Generated by immunoSEQ multiplex PCR, the TCRdb table keeps only in-frame clones and is missing some. The sample contains under 70,000 clones, approximately 87% of which appear only once. This rearrangement joins TRBV13 to TRBJ2-7; 10 bases match TRBD2. This clonotype was sampled from a man aged 50-60 years with acute or convalescent COVID-19. The sequenced material came from peripheral blood. CDR3 loop: CASSTSGGAWYEQYF. The CDR3 region has the DNA TGTGCCAGCAGCACCAGCGGGGGGGCCTGGTACGAGCAGTACTTC.